This is a list of T cell receptor beta chains from one sample in a study of blood T cell repertoires in COVID-19. Sequencing used immunoSEQ multiplex PCR; TCRdb keeps in-frame clones, though not all of them. The sample lists fewer than 150,000 clones, around 91% occurring once. The source material was peripheral blood. The origin of the receptors is a woman aged 55-70 years with COVID-19, enrolled during active disease. Both conserved end residues are trimmed from each CDR3. Each record gives: CDR3 protein, D gene, V gene. The D gene is left open where the match is weak.

CDR3: ASSQDKAGPYTDTQY
D: NA
V: TRBV14

CDR3: ASSHRQALQETQY
D: NA
V: TRBV6-5

CDR3: ASSSLLGGGTEAF
D: NA
V: TRBV6-5

CDR3: ASTSEGATNEKLF
D: NA
V: TRBV19

CDR3: ASSSGMGNSPLH
D: NA
V: TRBV7-9

CDR3: ASSYSQILNTEAF
D: NA
V: TRBV6-5

CDR3: ASSAGQGAGANVLT
D: TRBD1
V: TRBV5-1

CDR3: ASSYQESSTDTQY
D: NA
V: TRBV6-2/TRBV6-3

CDR3: ATSDIRTGPSGQF
D: TRBD1
V: TRBV24-1